A single sample gave rise to the 26 T cell receptor beta chains below, sequenced in a study of cytotoxic CD8 clonotypes in ibrutinib-treated CLL. The method was immunoSEQ multiplex PCR; TCRdb's version includes in-frame clones alone and lacks a portion of them. The sample records fewer than 85,000 clones, roughly 77% being singletons. Sequencing was performed on PBMCs, taken after 12 months of ibrutinib treatment. The receptor set was obtained from a human donor with chronic lymphocytic leukemia.

The rearrangement uses TRBV27 and TRBJ2-3, with TRBD1 identical over 8 bases. The germline V gene has CDR1 MNHEY and CDR2 SMNVEV (reference sequence). After removal of 1 base from V and 4 bases from J, the junction contained 7 bases not matched to a gene. The CDR3 covers 16 residues. The CDR3 loop is CASSLWSGGGSDTQYF. In nucleotides, the CDR3 is TGTGCCAGCAGTTTATGGTCAGGGGGCGGGTCAGATACGCAGTATTTT.

The V and J genes are TRBV7-7 and TRBJ2-7; 9 nucleotides agree with TRBD1. The germline CDR1 and CDR2 sequences are SSHAT and FNYEAQ (reference sequence). This CDR3 has 13 amino acids. J lost 4 bases, V lost 3 bases, and 1 base had no gene match. The CDR3 DNA reads as TGTGCCAGCAGCTTCGGACAGGGGTACGAGCAGTACTTC. It translates to CASSFGQGYEQYF.

CDR3 bases: TGTGCCAGCAGCTTAGGGGGGGGCACCTCCTCCTACGAGCAGTACTTC. Translating gives CASSLGGGTSSYEQYF. This chain connects TRBV7-6 to TRBJ2-7; tentatively, D is TRBD2 (7 bases). The CDR3 has 16 amino acids. V lost 1 base to trimming and J lost 0 bases, with 13 bases between them. Germline V gives CDR1 SGHVS, CDR2 FNYEAQ.

This clone was seen only once. The sample has other DNA sequences that encode this CDR3 too. CDR3 nucleotide sequence: TGTGCCAGCAGTTTGGGACAGGGGGCATACGAGCAGTACTTC. It is translated as CASSLGQGAYEQYF. The chain is built from TRBV27 and TRBJ2-7; 12 bases fit TRBD1. J gave up 4 bases and V 3 bases, and 1 base lay outside the gene matches. This CDR3 has 14 residues. The germline CDR1 and CDR2 sequences are MNHEY and SMNVEV (reference sequence).

The V call is TRBV5-1, the J call TRBJ2-2; D is uncertain. The CDR3 covers 14 residues. Germline V CDR1 and CDR2: SGHRS, YFSETQ. Trimming shortened V by 4 bases and J by 0 bases, and 7 bases separated the two germline ends. The CDR3 loop is CASSPRTNTGELFF. DNA for the CDR3: TGCGCCAGCAGCCCGCGGACGAACACCGGGGAGCTGTTTTTT.

The rearrangement joins TRBV27 to TRBJ2-2; the match to TRBD1 covers 10 bases. This CDR3 comprises 18 residues. J was trimmed by 6 bases and V by 1 base; bases with no gene match: 11. Germline V gene sequence: CDR1 MNHEY, CDR2 SMNVEV (reference sequence). CDR3 coding DNA: TGTGCCAGCAGTTTATACGATGTGGGGACAGGGGCGGCCGGGGAGCTGTTTTTT. It specifies CASSLYDVGTGAAGELFF.

The chain recombines TRBV5-5 with TRBJ2-7; 7 bases are a match to TRBD1. After removal of 7 bases from V and 3 bases from J, the junction contained 10 bases not matched to a gene. CDR3 length equals 14 residues. CDR1 is SGHKS, CDR2 YYEKEE, per germline (reference sequence). As DNA, the CDR3 is TGTGCCAGCGGAATCCAGACAGGGAGCTACGAGCAGTACTTC. Residues: CASGIQTGSYEQYF.

This clone occurred once. In the same sample, other DNA sequences code for this CDR3. The chain employs TRBV27 and TRBJ2-7; the match to TRBD2 covers 12 bases. The CDR3 is 17 amino acids. Germline V gene lookup returns CDR1 MNHEY and CDR2 SMNVEV (reference sequence). Unmatched junction bases numbered 16, after V lost 7 bases and J lost 6 bases. The CDR3 nucleotides read TGTGCCAGCAACCCGGGGCTAGCGGGAGGGAGGAGGTCCGAGCAGTACTTC. Translation: CASNPGLAGGRRSEQYF.

The chain couples TRBV5-1 to TRBJ1-2; D gene ambiguous. With 0 bases removed from V and 4 bases from J, the gap between germline ends came to 4 bases. In germline, CDR1 is SGHRS, CDR2 YFSETQ. This CDR3 is 12 amino acids long. For the CDR3, the DNA is TGCGCCAGCAGCTTGGTCGGCTATGGCTACACCTTC. Translated: CASSLVGYGYTF.

V usage is TRBV27 and J usage is TRBJ1-2; 8 nucleotides match TRBD1. This CDR3 contains 16 residues. The V gene end was trimmed by 0 bases and the J gene end by 5 bases; junction bases not matched to a gene: 8. CDR1 is MNHEY, CDR2 SMNVEV, per germline (reference sequence). The chain's CDR3 is CASSLSRTGTGYGYTF. CDR3 sequence (DNA): TGTGCCAGCAGTTTATCGCGGACAGGGACGGGGTATGGCTACACCTTC.

This clone was counted between two and nine times. CDR3 DNA: TGTGCCATCAGTGCCGACAGTCGTTATTCACCCCTCCACTTT. This translates into CAISADSRYSPLHF. The V gene is TRBV10-3, the J gene TRBJ1-6; TRBD1 might be the D (5 bases). The V end lost 4 bases, the J end lost 8 bases, and 12 bases lay between the germline ends. This CDR3 is built from 14 residues. Germline CDR1 is ENHRY and CDR2 is SYGVKD.

This rearrangement joins TRBV6-6 to TRBJ1-4, with D possibly matching TRBD1 (5 bases). The CDR3 has 16 residues. Trimming took off 5 bases at V and 4 bases at J, with 17 bases between the two ends. From germline, CDR1 is MNHNY and CDR2 SVGAGI (reference sequence). Written as DNA, the CDR3 is TGTGCCAGCAGTAACGGACGGGCCGGGGGTAATGAAAAACTGTTTTTT. It codes for CASSNGRAGGNEKLFF.

V and J are TRBV7-3 and TRBJ2-1; TRBD2 is a possible D gene (6 bases). The CDR3 consists of 16 residues. Germline V CDR1 and CDR2: SGHTA, FQGTGA. The V end lost 5 bases, the J end lost 0 bases, and 14 bases lay between the germline ends. The DNA of the CDR3 is TGTGCCAGCAGCCCCAGCGGAGGGGCCTCCTACAATGAGCAGTTCTTC. The encoded protein is CASSPSGGASYNEQFF.

This chain's CDR3 is CASSWAGGGVYGYTF. The CDR3 DNA reads TGTGCCAGCAGTTGGGCAGGGGGCGGTGTCTACGGCTACACCTTC. The chain carries TRBV28 and TRBJ1-2; 8 nucleotides line up with TRBD1. Germline trimming cut 4 bases from V and 8 bases from J; bases unmatched to any gene: 12. Germline-derived CDR1 and CDR2 are MDHEN and SYDVKM. CDR3 size: 15 residues.

The chain couples TRBV28 to TRBJ2-3; 7 positions agree with TRBD1. Trimming cost V 8 bases and J 4 bases; bases outside gene matches: 12. The CDR3 has 15 amino acids. Germline CDR1 MDHEN, CDR2 SYDVKM. In nucleotides, the CDR3 is TGTGCCAGCGCCCGCACAGGGGCGGGCGCAGATACGCAGTATTTT. Protein: CASARTGAGADTQYF. Based on the CDR3 plus reference TRBV28 and TRBJ2-3, the full variable domain is DVKVTQSSRYLVKRTGEKVFLECVQDMDHENMFWYRQDPGLGLRLIYFSYDVKMKEKGDIPEGYSVSREKKERFSLILESASTNQTSMYLCASARTGAGADTQYFGPGTRLTVL.

This rearrangement joins TRBV18 to TRBJ2-1; the D gene could be TRBD1 or TRBD2 (5 bases each). Between the trimmed V and J ends, which lost 3 bases and 5 bases, there was a span of 14 bases. Germline assignment: CDR1 KGHSH and CDR2 LQKENI. The CDR3 contains 15 residues. The CDR3 DNA reads TGTGCCAGCTCACCTCTGACCGGGGCTCACAATGAGCAGTTCTTC. Amino acid sequence: CASSPLTGAHNEQFF.

V usage is TRBV11-3 and J usage is TRBJ2-3; no clear D. Looked up from germline, CDR1 is SGHNT and CDR2 is YENEEA. V was clipped by 2 bases and J by 0 bases, with 6 bases between them. CDR3 size: 14 residues. In DNA form, the CDR3 reads TGTGCCAGCAGCTTAACGAGGAGCACAGATACGCAGTATTTT. Protein sequence: CASSLTRSTDTQYF. The complete variable domain, with remaining parts taken from reference TRBV11-3 and TRBJ2-3, reads EAGVVQSPRYKIIEKKQPVAFWCNPISGHNTLYWYLQNLGQGPELLIRYENEEAVDDSQLPKDRFSAERLKGVDSTLKIQPAELGDSAVYLCASSLTRSTDTQYFGPGTRLTVL.

V and J are TRBV7-9 and TRBJ1-2; D unclear. Germline CDR1 SEHNR, CDR2 FQNEAQ (reference sequence). This CDR3 is 12 amino acids long. The germline V and J ends were trimmed by 2 bases and 4 bases, with 5 bases remaining between them. The CDR3 nucleotides read TGTGCCAGCAGCTTATCCCCCTATGGCTACACCTTC. Its translation is CASSLSPYGYTF.

The V gene is TRBV18, the J gene TRBJ1-3, with D unclear. Germline CDR1 KGHSH, CDR2 LQKENI. Trimming took 3 bases from V and 2 from J, leaving 20 bases between them. The CDR3 loop spans 18 amino acids. The CDR3 is CASSPEPLTTAAGNTIYF. The CDR3 DNA follows: TGTGCCAGCTCACCCGAACCCCTGACAACAGCTGCTGGAAACACCATATATTTT.

This clone turned up a few times. The chain joins TRBV27 to TRBJ2-7; TRBD1 might be the D (6 bases). The CDR3 contains 13 residues. The germline CDR1 and CDR2 sequences are MNHEY and SMNVEV (reference sequence). The V end was cut by 7 bases, the J end by 0 bases, with 10 bases between. The CDR3: CASTPTGSYEQYF. Here the CDR3 DNA reads TGTGCCAGCACCCCGACAGGCTCCTACGAGCAGTACTTC.

The rearrangement joins TRBV7-9 to TRBJ1-2; 8 nucleotides line up with TRBD1. This CDR3 spans 14 amino acids. Germline values: CDR1 SEHNR, CDR2 FQNEAQ (reference sequence). V was clipped by 5 bases and J by 6 bases; unmatched bases: 8. The CDR3 region is CASSRTGGRDGYTF. CDR3 nucleotides: TGTGCCAGCAGCCGAACAGGGGGGAGGGATGGCTACACCTTC.

The chain carries TRBV4-2 and TRBJ1-4, with a weak D call TRBD1 (6 bases). This CDR3 region has 15 residues. V was cut by 4 bases and J by 0 bases, with 9 bases left in between. Looked up from germline, CDR1 is LGHNA and CDR2 is YNFKEQ. CDR3 in DNA: TGTGCCAGCAGCCCAGGGGCCTCAACTAATGAAAAACTGTTTTTT. As protein: CASSPGASTNEKLFF.

The V call is TRBV7-8, the J call TRBJ1-3; D possibly corresponds to TRBD1 (5 bases). CDR3 length: 17 amino acids. Germline V lookup: CDR1 SGHVS, CDR2 FQNEAQ. The ends were cut back, 5 bases at V and 2 bases at J, with 19 bases in the middle. CDR3 nucleotide sequence: TGTGCCAGCAGCGGGATGGTGGGGGGTCTCGCTGGAAACACCATATATTTT. Amino acids: CASSGMVGGLAGNTIYF.

This chain links TRBV10-3 with TRBJ2-7; 9 nucleotides line up with TRBD1. Unmatched junction bases numbered 6, after V lost 4 bases and J lost 2 bases. This CDR3 region has 15 residues. The V gene's germline CDR1 is ENHRY and CDR2 SYGVKD. In nucleotides, the CDR3 is TGTGCCATCAGTGCACAGGGGGCAGGAGCCTACGAGCAGTACTTC. Translation gives CAISAQGAGAYEQYF.

The gene calls are TRBV7-3 and TRBJ2-7, with D unclear. This CDR3 has 12 residues. V shed 3 bases and J shed 4 bases, with 7 bases lying between them. Per germline, CDR1 SGHTA and CDR2 FQGTGA. Written as DNA, the CDR3 is TGTGCCAGCAGCTTGGCTCAGTACGAGCAGTACTTC. Its translation: CASSLAQYEQYF.

This clone has a handful of counts. The chain uses TRBV27 and TRBJ1-5, with 10 bases aligning to TRBD1. The germline CDR1 and CDR2 sequences are MNHEY and SMNVEV (reference sequence). Trimming removed 4 bases from V and 6 bases from J; junction bases left unmatched: 6. The CDR3 spans 15 residues. The CDR3 DNA follows: TGTGCCAGCAGTTGGGGGACAGGGGATACTCAGCCCCAGCATTTT. This translates into CASSWGTGDTQPQHF.